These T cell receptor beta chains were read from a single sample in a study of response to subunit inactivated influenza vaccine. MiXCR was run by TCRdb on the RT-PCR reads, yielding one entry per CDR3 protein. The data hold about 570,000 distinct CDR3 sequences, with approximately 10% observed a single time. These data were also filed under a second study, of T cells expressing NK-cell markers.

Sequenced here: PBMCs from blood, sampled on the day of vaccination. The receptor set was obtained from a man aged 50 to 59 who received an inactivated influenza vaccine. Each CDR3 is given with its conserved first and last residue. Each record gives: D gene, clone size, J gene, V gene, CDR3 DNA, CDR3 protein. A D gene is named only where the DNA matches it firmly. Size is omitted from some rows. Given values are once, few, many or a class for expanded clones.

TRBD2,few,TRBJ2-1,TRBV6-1,TGTGCCGGCAGTTTAGTTTGGGAGGGGCAGTTCTTC,CAGSLVWEGQFF
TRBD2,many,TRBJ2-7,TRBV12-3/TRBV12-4,TGTGCCAGTTCCTTAGCGGGAGGACCCTACGAGCAGTACTTC,CASSLAGGPYEQYF
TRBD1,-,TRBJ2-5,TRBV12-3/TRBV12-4,TGTGCCAGCAGTTTAGCCTGGGGACAGGGGCAAGAGACCCAGTACTTC,CASSLAWGQGQETQYF
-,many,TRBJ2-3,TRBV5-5,TGTGCCAGCAGTCCCCCGGGTCGGAGGAGCACAGATACGCAGTATTTT,CASSPPGRRSTDTQYF
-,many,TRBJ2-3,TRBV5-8,TGTGCCAGCAGCCCTCGTGGCAGGGGAGGAGATACGCAGTATTTT,CASSPRGRGGDTQYF
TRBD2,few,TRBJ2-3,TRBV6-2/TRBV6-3,TGTGCCAGCAGTTACCCACTTGGACTAGCCCACCGCACAGATACGCAGTATTTT,CASSYPLGLAHRTDTQYF
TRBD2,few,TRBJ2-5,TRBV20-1,TGCAGTGCCCCGGGGGGGAGGGGACTAGCGGGAGTTTTAGAGACCCAGTACTTC,CSAPGGRGLAGVLETQYF
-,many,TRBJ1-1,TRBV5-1,TGCGCCAGCAGCTGGACTGGGGTTTTGAACACTGAAGCTTTCTTT,CASSWTGVLNTEAFF
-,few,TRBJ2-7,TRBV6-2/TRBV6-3,TGTGCCAGCAGTTACACGCGGGAAGAGGCTTACGAGCAGTACTTC,CASSYTREEAYEQYF
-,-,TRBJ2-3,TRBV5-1,TGCGCCAGCCATATTGGGAGACAGCGATTTAAAATTAGCACAGATACGCAGTATTTT,CASHIGRQRFKISTDTQYF
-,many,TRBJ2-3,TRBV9,TGTGCCAGCAGCGCCTCCATCACAGATACGCAGTATTTT,CASSASITDTQYF
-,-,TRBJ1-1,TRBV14,TGTGCCAGCAGCCAAGAAAGGGGAGCGGGCACTGAAGCTTTCTTT,CASSQERGAGTEAFF
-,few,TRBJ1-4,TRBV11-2,TGTGCCAGCAGCCCCAGACCAGGGGAAAAACTGTTTTTT,CASSPRPGEKLFF
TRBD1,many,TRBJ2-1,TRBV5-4,TGTGCCAGCAGGACCGGGACAGGGTCCTACAATGAGCAGTTCTTC,CASRTGTGSYNEQFF
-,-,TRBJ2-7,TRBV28,TGTGCCAGCAGTTTCGCCGGGTCCAACTACGAGCAGTACTTC,CASSFAGSNYEQYF
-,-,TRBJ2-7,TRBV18,TGTGCCAGCTCACCGACAGGGCTAGCGTACGAGCAGTACTTC,CASSPTGLAYEQYF
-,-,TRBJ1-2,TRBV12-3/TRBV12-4,TGTGCCAGCAGTTCCTTGACAAAGAACTATGGCTACACCTTC,CASSSLTKNYGYTF
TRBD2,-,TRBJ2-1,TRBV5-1,TGCGCCAGCAGCTTTGCGGGAGGTCAGGTCAATGAGCAGTTCTTC,CASSFAGGQVNEQFF
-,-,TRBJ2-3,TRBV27,TGTGCCAGCAGTTTAGGGGCGCCGGAGGTTCCAGATACGCAGTATTTT,CASSLGAPEVPDTQYF
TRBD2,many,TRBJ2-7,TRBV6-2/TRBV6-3,TGTGCCAGCAGTTATTCCGGACTAGTGGGGGTATACTACGAGCAGTACTTC,CASSYSGLVGVYYEQYF
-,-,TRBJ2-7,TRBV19,TGTGCCAGTAGTATCCCGGGAAGGTACGAGCAGTACTTC,CASSIPGRYEQYF
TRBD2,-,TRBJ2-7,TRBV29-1,TGCAGCGTGGCCGGGACTAGCAGGGCCGTGGAGCAGTACTTC,CSVAGTSRAVEQYF
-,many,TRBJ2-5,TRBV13,TGTGCCAGCAGCCCCGGTGGGGGCGAGACCCAGTACTTC,CASSPGGGETQYF
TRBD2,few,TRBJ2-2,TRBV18,TGTGCCAGCTCACCCCGACTAGCGGGAGCGAACACCGGGGAGCTGTTTTTT,CASSPRLAGANTGELFF
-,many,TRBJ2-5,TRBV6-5,TGTGCCAGCAGTTTAGTGGACGGATCGGGGGAGACCCAGTACTTC,CASSLVDGSGETQYF
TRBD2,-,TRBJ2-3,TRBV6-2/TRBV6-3,TGTGCCAGCAGTTACTCGAGATTCACCGGGACTAGCGGAAGCACAGATACGCAGTATTTT,CASSYSRFTGTSGSTDTQYF
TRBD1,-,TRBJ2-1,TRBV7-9,TGTGCCAGCAGCTTAGGCGCAGGGGGCGTAACAAATGAGCAGTTCTTC,CASSLGAGGVTNEQFF
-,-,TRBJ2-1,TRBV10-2,TGCGCCAGCATCTCTCCCGTCAATGAGCAGTTCTTC,CASISPVNEQFF
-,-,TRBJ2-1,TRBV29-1,TGCAGCGTTGCGCCGACTAAAAATGAGCAGTTCTTC,CSVAPTKNEQFF
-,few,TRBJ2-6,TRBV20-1,TGCAGTGCATTATCAAACTCTGGGGCCAACGTCCTGACTTTC,CSALSNSGANVLTF
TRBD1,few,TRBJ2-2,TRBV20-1,TGCAGTGCTACAACCGGGACAGGCTCTTTCGGGGAGCTGTTTTTT,CSATTGTGSFGELFF
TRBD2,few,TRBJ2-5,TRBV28,TGTGCCAGCAGGGGGGAGGGGCTAAATCAAGAGACCCAGTACTTC,CASRGEGLNQETQYF
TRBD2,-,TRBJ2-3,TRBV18,TGTGCCAGCTCACCCACTAGCGGGAGTTTGTTTGATACGCAGTATTTT,CASSPTSGSLFDTQYF
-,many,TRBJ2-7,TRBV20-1,TGCAGTGCTAGAGACAGGGCCTCCTACGAGCAGTACTTC,CSARDRASYEQYF
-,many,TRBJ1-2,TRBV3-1,TGTGCCAGCAGCCAACGCGGACAAGTCTATGGCTACACCTTC,CASSQRGQVYGYTF
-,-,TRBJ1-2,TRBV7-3,TGTGCCAGCAGCTACGGACCGGGGTCTGATGGCTACACCTTC,CASSYGPGSDGYTF
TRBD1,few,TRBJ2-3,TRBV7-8,TGTGCCAGCAGCTGGACAGGTCCCGATACGCAGTATTTT,CASSWTGPDTQYF
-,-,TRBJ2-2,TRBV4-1,TGCGCCAGCAGCCATGGGGGATTCACCGGGGAGATGTTTTTT,CASSHGGFTGEMFF
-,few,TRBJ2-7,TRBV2,TGTGCCAGCAGTGAGTACTACGGTTCCCACGAGCAGTACTTC,CASSEYYGSHEQYF
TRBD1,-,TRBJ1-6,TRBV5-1,TGCGCCAGCAGCTTGGAGAACAGGGGTGGTTCACCCCTCCACTTT,CASSLENRGGSPLHF
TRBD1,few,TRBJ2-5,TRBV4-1,TGCGCCAGCAGCCAAGATCGAGGGGGCGAAAGGACCCAGTACTTC,CASSQDRGGERTQYF
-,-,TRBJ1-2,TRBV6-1,TGTGCCAGCAGCAGAGGTTCGCGGGGAACCTATGGCTACACCTTC,CASSRGSRGTYGYTF
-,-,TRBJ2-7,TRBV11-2,TGTGCCAGCAGCTTAACCATGGGGTCCGTCTACGAGCAGTACTTC,CASSLTMGSVYEQYF
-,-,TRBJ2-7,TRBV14,TGTGCCAGCAGCCTATATAACGAGCAGTACTTC,CASSLYNEQYF
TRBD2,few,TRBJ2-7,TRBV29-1,TGCAGCGTTTCGGGGGGAGCGGGAGTCTACGAGCAGTACTTC,CSVSGGAGVYEQYF
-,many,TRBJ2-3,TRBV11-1,TGTGCCAGCAGCTGGACAGATACGCAGTATTTT,CASSWTDTQYF
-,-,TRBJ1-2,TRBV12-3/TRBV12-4,TGTGCCAGCAGTTTAGGGCCGGGAAGCTCCTATGGCTACACCTTC,CASSLGPGSSYGYTF
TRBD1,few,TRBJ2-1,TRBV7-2,TGTGCCAGCAGTGCCGGGCAGGGGGTTTACAATGAGCAGTTCTTC,CASSAGQGVYNEQFF
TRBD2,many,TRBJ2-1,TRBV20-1,TGCAGTGCACCGAAAAGACTAGCGGGAGGGGGGTTTGGTGAGCAGTTCTTC,CSAPKRLAGGGFGEQFF
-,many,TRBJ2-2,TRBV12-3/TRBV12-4,TGTGCCAGCAGTCCCATGAGTTTCACCGGGGAGCTGTTTTTT,CASSPMSFTGELFF
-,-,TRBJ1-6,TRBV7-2,TGTGCCAGCAGCCTAACGGACAAGCTTTCACCCCTCCACTTT,CASSLTDKLSPLHF
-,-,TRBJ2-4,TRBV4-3,TGCGCCAGCAGCCAACTACTAGGGCCCCTAGCCAAAAACATTCAGTACTTC,CASSQLLGPLAKNIQYF
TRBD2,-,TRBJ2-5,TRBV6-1,TGTGCCAGCAGCCCACTCGGACTAGCGGGCCAAGAGACCCAGTACTTC,CASSPLGLAGQETQYF
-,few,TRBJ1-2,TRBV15,TGTGCCACCAGCAGAATAGGGGTCTATGGCTACACCTTC,CATSRIGVYGYTF
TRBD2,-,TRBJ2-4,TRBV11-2,TGTGCCAGCAGCTTAGATATTGGACTAGCGGGAGGGCCCTCAACCAAAAACATTCAGTACTTC,CASSLDIGLAGGPSTKNIQYF
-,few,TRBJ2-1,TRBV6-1,TGTGCCAGCAGCCCGCCCCCGGGAGCATACAATGAGCAGTTCTTC,CASSPPPGAYNEQFF
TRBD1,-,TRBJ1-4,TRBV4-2,TGTGCCAGCAGCCAAAGACAGGGGTTTGAAAAACTGTTTTTT,CASSQRQGFEKLFF
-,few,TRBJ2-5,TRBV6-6,TGTGCCAGCAGTTACGGGGGGACAGAGACCCAGTACTTC,CASSYGGTETQYF
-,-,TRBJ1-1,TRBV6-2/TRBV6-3,TGTGCCAGCACCCGTTGGAGGATTGGGGACACTGAAGCTTTCTTT,CASTRWRIGDTEAFF